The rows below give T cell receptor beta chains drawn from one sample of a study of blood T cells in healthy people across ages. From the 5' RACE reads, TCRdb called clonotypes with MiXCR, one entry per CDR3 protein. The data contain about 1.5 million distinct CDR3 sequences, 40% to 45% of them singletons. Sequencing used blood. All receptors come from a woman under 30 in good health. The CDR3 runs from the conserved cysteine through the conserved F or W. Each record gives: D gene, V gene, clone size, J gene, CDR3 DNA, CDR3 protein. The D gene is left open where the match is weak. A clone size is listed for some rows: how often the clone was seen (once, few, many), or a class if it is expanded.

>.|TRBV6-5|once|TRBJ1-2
TGTGCCAGCAGTCGCGTGCGTCATGACTATGGCTACACCTTC
CASSRVRHDYGYTF
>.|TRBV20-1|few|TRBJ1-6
TGCAGTGCTAGTTACCCGGGCCATCGGGCCCTCCACTTT
CSASYPGHRALHF
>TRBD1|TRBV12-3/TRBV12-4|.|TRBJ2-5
TGTGCCAGCAGTTCACAGGGGGCAGGGGAGACCCAGTACTTC
CASSSQGAGETQYF
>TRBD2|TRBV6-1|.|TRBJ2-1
TGTGCCAGCAGTGGCCTGGGACTAGCGGGAGGCAATGGGCAGTTCTTC
CASSGLGLAGGNGQFF
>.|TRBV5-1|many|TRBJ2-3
TGCGCCAGCAGCTTGGCCTTTGTACAGGGAGGCACAGATACGCAGTATTTT
CASSLAFVQGGTDTQYF
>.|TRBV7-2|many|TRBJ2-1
TGTGCCAGCAGCTTACAGGAGCGGCCTCACTCCTACAATGAGCAGTTCTTC
CASSLQERPHSYNEQFF
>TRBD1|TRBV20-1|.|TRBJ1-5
TGCAGTGCCGCGGGACCGAATCCCGGGACAGCTCATAGCAATCAGCCCCAGCATTTT
CSAAGPNPGTAHSNQPQHF
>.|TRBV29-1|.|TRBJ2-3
TGCAGCGGACGACAGGCGGGTACGCAGTATTTT
CSGRQAGTQYF
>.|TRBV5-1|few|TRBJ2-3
TGCGCCAGCAGCTTAAAGAGTATAGGCACAGATACGCAGTATTTT
CASSLKSIGTDTQYF
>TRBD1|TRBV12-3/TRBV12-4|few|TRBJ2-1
TGTGCCAGCAGTTTCCGGACAGGGGGCTACTATGAGCAGTTCTTC
CASSFRTGGYYEQFF
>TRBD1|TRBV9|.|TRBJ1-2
TGTGCCAGCAGGGGGACAGGCCCGAGCTGCACCTTC
CASRGTGPSCTF
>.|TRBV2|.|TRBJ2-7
TGTGCCAGCAGTAAACTTTCAGACTACGAGCAGTACTTC
CASSKLSDYEQYF
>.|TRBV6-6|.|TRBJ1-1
TGTGCCACCGGACCGACGAACACTGAAGCTTTCTTT
CATGPTNTEAFF
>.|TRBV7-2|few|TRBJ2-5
TGTGCCAGCAGCTCCGGACGACCCCCGGAGACCCAGTACTTC
CASSSGRPPETQYF
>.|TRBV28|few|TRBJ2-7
TGTGCCAGCAGTTTAACAGGGTACTCCTACGAGCAGTACTTC
CASSLTGYSYEQYF
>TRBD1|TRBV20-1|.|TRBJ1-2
TGCAGTGCCCACGGACAGGGGAAATCCTATGGCTACACCTTC
CSAHGQGKSYGYTF
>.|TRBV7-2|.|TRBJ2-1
TGTGCCAGCAGCTTTTTCCACAATGAGCAGTTCTTC
CASSFFHNEQFF
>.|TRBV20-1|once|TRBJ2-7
TGCAGTGCTGCCGGGACTTACGCCTACGAGCAGTACTTC
CSAAGTYAYEQYF
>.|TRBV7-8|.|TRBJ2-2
TGTGCCAGCAGCAGGGGCCGGAACTCCGGGGAGCTGTTTTTT
CASSRGRNSGELFF
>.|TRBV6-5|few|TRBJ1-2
TGTGCCAGCAGGGCAACTGCCAGCGGCTATGGCTACACCTTC
CASRATASGYGYTF
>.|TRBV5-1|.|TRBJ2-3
TGCGCCAGCAAGGAGCGGGCCAGCACAGATACGCAGTATTTT
CASKERASTDTQYF
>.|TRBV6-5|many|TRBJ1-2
TGTGCCAGCAGCCGGGACGGTAACTATGGCTACACCTTC
CASSRDGNYGYTF
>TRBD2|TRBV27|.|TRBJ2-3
TGTGCCAGCAAACCCCAACTAGCGGGAATGACAGATACGCAGTATTTT
CASKPQLAGMTDTQYF
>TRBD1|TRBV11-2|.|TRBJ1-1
TGTGCCAGCAGCTTATGGGCGGGACAGCAAGGAATGAACACTGAAGCTTTCTTT
CASSLWAGQQGMNTEAFF
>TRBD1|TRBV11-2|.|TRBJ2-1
TGTGCCAGCAGCTTGGGGGGACAGGGGGTCAATGAGCAGTTCTTC
CASSLGGQGVNEQFF
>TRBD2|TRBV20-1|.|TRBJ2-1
TGCAGTGCGTATCGACCCGAACTAGCGGCTAATGAGCAGTTCTTC
CSAYRPELAANEQFF
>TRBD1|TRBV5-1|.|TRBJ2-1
TGCGCCAGCAGCTTGATCGGGACAGGGTACAATGAGCAGTTCTTC
CASSLIGTGYNEQFF
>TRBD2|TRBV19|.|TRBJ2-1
TGTGCCAGTAGAACGACTAGCGGAGGCGGGAGAGGCGACAATGAGCAGTTCTTC
CASRTTSGGGRGDNEQFF